This TCR beta chain comes out of a study of T cell responses to AZD1222 COVID-19 vaccine. Study-level findings and limits: An increase in Spike-specific TCR breadth and depth was observed after two AZD1222 doses. Sampling that yielded the repertoires occurred only after the peak T cell response. Regions 160-218 and 743-854 held dominance among vaccine-associated CD4 TCRs, which spanned spike.

Measured with immunoSEQ multiplex PCR; TCRdb has only the in-frame clones, and not every one. The sample records about 94,000 clones, 88% being singletons. The CDR3 is made up of 18 amino acids. Germline CDR1 is GTSNPN and CDR2 is SVGIG (reference sequence). Trimming pared 0 bases from V and 4 bases from J, leaving 22 bases between. As concerns this clone: Its antigen is not identified.

Sample: peripheral blood, taken 28 days after the second AZD1222 dose. The source is an adult who received the AZD1222 COVID-19 vaccine. V gene TRBV30 combines with J gene TRBJ1-3; weak D call: TRBD1 (6 bases). The CDR3 region is CAWSVDSPIGGPGNTIYF. CDR3 DNA sequence: TGTGCCTGGAGTGTAGACAGCCCTATAGGGGGGCCGGGAAACACCATATATTTT. The variable domain in full, with the rest retrieved from reference TRBV30 and TRBJ1-3, is SQTIHQWPATLVQPVGSPLSLECTVEGTSNPNLYWYRQAAGRGLQLLFYSVGIGQISSEVPQNLSASRPQDRQFILSSKKLLLSDSGFYLCAWSVDSPIGGPGNTIYFGEGSWLTVV.